A selection of T cell receptor beta chains follows, all from one sample in a study of technical replicates of blood from several donors. The table came from immunoSEQ multiplex PCR; TCRdb's copy has only in-frame clones and leaves some out. The sample includes 70,000 to 80,000 clones, roughly 90% of them seen just once. Material: T cells isolated from PBMCs. Every receptor here comes from a human donor in good health. Both conserved end residues are part of each CDR3. Clone sizes are given selectively: once, few, many, or a class where the clone is expanded.

abundance	v_gene	j_gene	CDR3aa
-	TRBV14	TRBJ1-2	CASSHRDSLYGYTF
-	TRBV18	TRBJ2-1	CASSPSPPFTSGRESSYNEQFF
-	TRBV19	TRBJ2-5	CASTPAGMETQYF
-	TRBV27	TRBJ2-7	CASSLSTTSGSNEQYF
-	TRBV29-1	TRBJ2-2	CSVARGGTGELFF
-	TRBV11-2	TRBJ1-2	CASSLSLGGRIGPNYGYTF
-	TRBV6-1	TRBJ2-7	CASSENTGWMHEQYF
-	TRBV9	TRBJ1-4	CASSQRTATNEKLFF
-	TRBV19	TRBJ1-2	CASSTDRENYGYTF
-	TRBV5-1	TRBJ2-7	CASSSLGQGSYEQYF
-	TRBV28	TRBJ1-1	CASSEPGQYTEAFF
-	TRBV30	TRBJ2-3	CAWSITTGVADTQYF
-	TRBV10-3	TRBJ2-1	CAISELAGGNEQFF
-	TRBV6-5	TRBJ2-2	CASSWSSGELFF
once	TRBV28	TRBJ1-5	CASGKTGPNQPQHF
-	TRBV29-1	TRBJ1-1	CSVVTGGAVTEAFF
few	TRBV30	TRBJ1-1	CAWSRTGWNTEAFF
once	TRBV4-1	TRBJ1-5	CASSQGSWERNQPQHF
-	TRBV7-6	TRBJ1-1	CASSLVGETGNTEAFF
-	TRBV4-2	TRBJ2-5	CASSQVRGPKETQYF
-	TRBV11-3	TRBJ1-1	CASSSDSPRAFF
-	TRBV2	TRBJ2-2	CASLSVMNVSGNRRGTGELFF
-	TRBV29-1	TRBJ1-1	CSVELEGTEAFF
-	TRBV13	TRBJ2-2	CASSPIGQGATGELFF
few	TRBV27	TRBJ1-2	CASSLSRTDGYTF
-	TRBV18	TRBJ2-1	CASSFGSPLGNEQFF
-	TRBV7-6	TRBJ2-6	CASSPTGGARANVLTF
once	TRBV5-4	TRBJ2-2	CASSWDRMNTGELFF
-	TRBV9	TRBJ2-1	CASSYLGGRRDEQFF
-	TRBV6-4	TRBJ2-3	CASSEGTGGATDTQYF
once	TRBV30	TRBJ2-7	CAWSPGLASYEQYF
-	TRBV4-3	TRBJ2-1	CASSQVKTGSNNEQFF
once	TRBV6-5	TRBJ1-3	CASSYSITAGNTIYF
-	TRBV27	TRBJ2-3	CASSLVMGTGVTDTQYF
-	TRBV5-1	TRBJ2-2	CASSLGQGETGELFF
-	TRBV21-1	TRBJ2-1	CASRGHQKTYNEQFF
-	TRBV5-6	TRBJ1-2	CASSLDTANYGYTF
-	TRBV10-1	TRBJ2-7	CASSETVYEQYF
-	TRBV27	TRBJ2-7	CASSFAGTVPSYEQYF
once	TRBV7-9	TRBJ2-7	CASSLGGQGYEQYF
-	TRBV6-5	TRBJ2-7	CASSVSGQGAPGQYF
-	TRBV27	TRBJ2-7	CASSDRDRITHEQYF
once	TRBV15	TRBJ1-1	CATSRDLISGQEAFF
-	TRBV19	TRBJ1-1	CASTLGGYGEAFF
-	TRBV6-5	TRBJ2-7	CASSSTYEQYF
few	TRBV7-5	TRBJ2-7	CVRSGSGTAYEQYF
-	TRBV18	TRBJ2-3	CASSLYGQGARDTQYF
-	TRBV27	TRBJ2-1	CASSFSGRVNEQFF
-	TRBV5-8	TRBJ1-5	CASSMGSQSGQPQHF
-	TRBV27	TRBJ2-7	CASSVGTSGAYEQYF
-	TRBV5-8	TRBJ2-1	CASSLNRVNEQFF
-	TRBV27	TRBJ1-2	CASTSAGAGAYYGYTF
-	TRBV11-2	TRBJ1-1	CASSIGHLNTEAFF
-	TRBV7-2	TRBJ2-2	CASSLLGDGGELFF
-	TRBV19	TRBJ2-2	CASSIMYREGTGELFF
-	TRBV5-5	TRBJ2-7	CASSLEPHYEQYF
once	TRBV5-4	TRBJ2-7	CASSWTSGSVTYEQYF
-	TRBV18	TRBJ2-5	CASSEMGGQKTQYF
-	TRBV6-1	TRBJ1-1	CASSDWAEKSTEAFF